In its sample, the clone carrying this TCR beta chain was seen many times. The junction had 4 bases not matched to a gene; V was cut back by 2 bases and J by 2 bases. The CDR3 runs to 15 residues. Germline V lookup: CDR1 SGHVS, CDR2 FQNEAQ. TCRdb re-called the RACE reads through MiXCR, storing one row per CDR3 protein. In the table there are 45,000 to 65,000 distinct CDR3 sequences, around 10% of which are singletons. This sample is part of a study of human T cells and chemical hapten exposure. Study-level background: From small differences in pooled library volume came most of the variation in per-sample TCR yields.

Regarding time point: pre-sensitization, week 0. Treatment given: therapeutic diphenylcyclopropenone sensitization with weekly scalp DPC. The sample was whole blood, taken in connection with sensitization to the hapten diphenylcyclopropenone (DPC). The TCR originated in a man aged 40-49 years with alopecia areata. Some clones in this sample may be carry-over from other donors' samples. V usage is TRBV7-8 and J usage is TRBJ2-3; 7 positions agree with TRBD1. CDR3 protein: CASSLRQGVTDTQYF. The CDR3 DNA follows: TGTGCCAGCAGCTTAAGGCAGGGGGTCACAGATACGCAGTATTTT.